This T cell receptor (beta chain) originates from a study of vaccination and CD4 T cells after COVID-19. Regarding treatment: approximately nine-day PBMC culture with coronavirus spike peptide pools or control peptides (ViraFEST assay). The CDR3 runs to 13 residues. Germline lookup yields CDR1 SGHTA and CDR2 FQGNSA. Trimming stripped 1 base from V and 7 bases from J, with 10 bases between. This clonotype was counted only a few times. Its target is not known. Cultured CD4+ T cell DNA underwent sequencing with the Oncomine TCR Beta short-read assay. Via MiXCR, TCRdb re-called the PCR reads, giving one row per CDR3 protein. The sample shows under 20,000 distinct CDR3 sequences, roughly 43% of them seen only once.

The chain combines TRBV7-2 with TRBJ1-2; D unresolved. This clonotype originated in a human donor who had recovered from COVID-19. Sequencing used CD4+ T cells from blood, cultured in vitro, obtained after SARS-CoV-2 vaccination. The DNA for the CDR3 is TGTGCCAGCAGCTTAGACCCAGCTCTTGGCTACACCTTC. Protein: CASSLDPALGYTF.